This T cell receptor (beta chain) appears in the sequencing data of a study of shared clonotypes between healthy human individuals (dated by TCRdb to the early 2020s). For the study in its entirety: The cohort comprised a couple of women and three men aged 18 to 49 years. Blood TCR repertoires of roughly five healthy adults were deeply sequenced to estimate repertoire size and the extent of clonotype sharing between individuals. Each donor's leukapheresis produced roughly between roughly 0.85 and 10 billion PBMCs. To increase sequencing depth and limit assay-specific biases, different laboratories used diverse techniques to prepare libraries and sequence TCR repertoires. Per donor, three plates each were used for CD4 naive and CD4 memory, two for CD8 naive, and one for CD8 memory. General study outcomes and caveats: Pairwise subsampling led to the expectation that sequencing depth would affect the degree of clonotype sharing among donors. Around 5.4% of naive CD4, roughly 3.5% of naive CD8, approximately 2.2% of memory CD4, and over 0.35% of memory CD8 clonotypes were shared across several donors. Higher generation probabilities were observed for clonotypes shared by all four sorted-subset donors than for non-shared clonotypes. The small number of donors limited the genetic and exposure-history diversity represented. Rarefaction of sorted-subset datasets indicated incomplete sequencing despite the large sequencing depth. Estimated clonotype richness was generally larger for naive than for memory subsets. Only blood was sampled, and tissue TCR repertoires likely differ from those in blood.

CD8 naive samples were CD45RO-negative cells positively selected for CCR7, giving a CD45RA+CCR7+ population that excluded TemRA cells. Donors were healthy HIV-negative adults with no recently reported acute infections or vaccinations. Every donor was a Caucasian adult residing in Nashville, Tennessee, USA. After blood collection by leukapheresis, PBMCs were isolated using Ficoll-Histopaque density gradient centrifugation and then cryopreserved in the vapor phase of liquid nitrogen. Purity and quantity of every magnetically sorted T cell population were checked by analytical flow cytometry. Genomic DNA was isolated from every sorted fraction and measured by UV absorbance on a Nanodrop 2000c. A note on this clone: Its antigen remains unidentified. Per-base quality was not reported, and no clone a single base away is much larger than it.

For CDR1 and CDR2, the germline V gene (reference sequence) lists SGHNT and YYREEE. Spanning cysteine to phenylalanine, the CDR3 consists of 14 amino acids. Only the CDR3 region is kept as DNA, spanning 42 bases read in frame from base 1. V is shortened by 4 bases, J by 3 bases, and the region joining them spans 14 bases. TCR CDR3 regions were amplified from genomic DNA by multiplex PCR using the deep immunoSEQ assay. Genomic DNA extracted from each cell subset was distributed evenly over all wells of several immunoSEQ 96-well plates, and each plate served as one replicate. For sorted subsets, each replicate PCR was loaded with around 220 ng genomic DNA, equivalent to approximately 27,000 T cell genomes. Purified libraries were measured with a Qubit 3.0 fluorometer, size-checked on a Bioanalyzer 2100, and measured again with the KAPA Library Quantification kit. Every immunoSEQ 96-well plate was sequenced on a dedicated single-read 150-cycle Illumina NextSeq 550 flow cell. For the original study's pipeline: Because the immunoSEQ output held only junctional sequences and lacked quality scores, the filtering could not match the filtering applied to full-length reads. To assign V/J genes and CDR3, sequences were annotated using PyIR, a Python wrapper for IgBLAST v1.9, with IMGT germline references. Reads were removed for weak V/J assignments (E-value above 1e-6), missing CDR3, stop codons, out-of-frame junctions, or ambiguous translated residues. V3J clonotypes were defined as sequences sharing the same inferred V gene, J gene, and CDR3 amino acid sequence. To compute the percentage overlap between repertoires, the number of shared unique clonotypes was divided by the size of the smaller repertoire. Richness of each repertoire was evaluated using RTK rarefaction, the Chao1 estimator, and Recon v2.1 estimates of unobserved clonotypes. Generation probabilities for all TCRbeta clonotypes obtained by the gDNA method from a handful of donors were computed using OLGA. Not all clones reach the TCRdb copy of this immuneACCESS table, which keeps in-frame sequences only. Checked studies attribute under half of the gap to unresolved V genes and leave the rest unexplained. The D gene and trimming were derived from the DNA, and the V and J assignments and clone size from that table. The sample has 1.5 million to 2.5 million clones on record, roughly 94% of them singletons. The ten top clones hold more than 0.95% of the sample.

Sequencing used naive CD8+ T cells sorted from blood. The cell subset or site label of this sample denotes: CD45RA+CCR7+. This sequence was found in a young man in good health. The sequence joins TRBV5-4 to TRBJ2-7, and the D gene may be TRBD2, 6 bases matching. The bases read TGTGCCAGCAGCCCCGGGAGTAAGGTCTACGAGCAGTACTTC. The resulting protein is CASSPGSKVYEQYF. When the CDR3 is completed using the reference TRBV5-4 and TRBJ2-7 genes on either side, the full variable domain is ETGVTQSPTHLIKTRGQQVTLRCSSQSGHNTVSWYQQALGQGPQFIFQYYREEENGRGNFPPRFSGLQFPNYSSELNVNALELDDSALYLCASSPGSKVYEQYFGPGTRLTVT.